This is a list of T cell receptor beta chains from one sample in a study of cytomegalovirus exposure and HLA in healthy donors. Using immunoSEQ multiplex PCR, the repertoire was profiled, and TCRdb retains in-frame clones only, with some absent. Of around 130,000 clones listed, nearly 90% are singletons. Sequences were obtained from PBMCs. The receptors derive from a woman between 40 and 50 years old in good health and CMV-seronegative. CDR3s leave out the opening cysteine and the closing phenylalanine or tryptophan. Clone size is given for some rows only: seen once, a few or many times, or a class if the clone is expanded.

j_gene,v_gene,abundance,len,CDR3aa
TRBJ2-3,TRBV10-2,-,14,ASSAGDYMPTDTQY
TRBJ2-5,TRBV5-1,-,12,ASSPGTLQETQY
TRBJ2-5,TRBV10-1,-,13,ASSSIRDREETQY
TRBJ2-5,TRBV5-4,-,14,ASSRLGLAGQETQY
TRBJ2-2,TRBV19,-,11,ASSIGGSGELF
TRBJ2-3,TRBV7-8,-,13,ASSSAGVRTDTQY
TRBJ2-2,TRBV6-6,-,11,ASSNEGPGELF
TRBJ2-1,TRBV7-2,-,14,ASSNQAGVGYNEQF
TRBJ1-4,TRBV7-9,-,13,ASSFGQAPNEKLF
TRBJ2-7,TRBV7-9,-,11,ASSRQSSYEQY
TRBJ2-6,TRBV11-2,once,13,ASSSPSGGANVLT
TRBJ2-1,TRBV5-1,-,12,ASSGSGSGDEQF
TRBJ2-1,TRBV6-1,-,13,ASGSAGSSYNEQF
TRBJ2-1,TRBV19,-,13,ASRFSGTPYNEQF
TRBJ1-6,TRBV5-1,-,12,ASSLAGGYSPLH
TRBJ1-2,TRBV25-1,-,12,ASSDPGSLVGYT
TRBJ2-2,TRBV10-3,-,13,AISDRDRNTGELF
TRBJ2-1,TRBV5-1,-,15,ASSLETGLLPGNEQF
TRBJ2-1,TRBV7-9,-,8,ASSQNEQF
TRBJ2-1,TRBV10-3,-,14,AISVRLAASYNEQF
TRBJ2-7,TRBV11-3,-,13,ASSLEGAISYEQY
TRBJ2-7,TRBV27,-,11,ASRFEGRYEQY